This passage covers 3 T cell receptor beta chains from one sample sequenced in a study of cytotoxic CD8 clonotypes in ibrutinib-treated CLL. Sequencing was performed with immunoSEQ multiplex PCR; in TCRdb, only in-frame clones are kept and a portion is missing. Of 160,000 or so clones in the sample, less than 85% are singletons; the top ten hold less than 6%. Sequences were derived from PBMCs, sampled after 24 months of ibrutinib treatment. The receptors shown here come from a human donor with chronic lymphocytic leukemia.

V is TRBV5-1 and J is TRBJ2-3; D possibly corresponds to TRBD2 (5 bases). V was cut by 7 bases and J by 3 bases, with 12 bases left in between. Per the germline V gene, CDR1 is SGHRS and CDR2 is YFSETQ. The CDR3 runs to 13 residues. CDR3 DNA sequence: TGCGCCAGCGGGCGGGCGTCTACAGATACGCAGTATTTT. This sequence encodes CASGRASTDTQYF.

J is TRBJ1-5 and V is TRBV6-1, with D possibly matching TRBD1 (5 bases). The CDR3 loop spans 14 amino acids. The V gene lost 6 bases and the J gene lost 0 bases, with 9 bases spanning the gap. Looked up from germline, CDR1 is MNHNS and CDR2 is SASEGT. The CDR3 DNA sequence: TGTGCCAGCAGCCGGGACGGTAGCAATCAGCCCCAGCATTTT. Translation gives CASSRDGSNQPQHF.

The chain has TRBV10-2 and TRBJ2-2, with 11 bases matching TRBD2. Germline V gene data show CDR1 as WSHSY and CDR2 as SAAADI. Trimming removed 6 bases from V and 4 bases from J; junction bases left unmatched: 4. This CDR3 comprises 15 residues. The CDR3 nucleotides are TGCGCCAGCAGGACTAGCGGGGCTGCCACCGGGGAGCTGTTTTTT. Protein sequence: CASRTSGAATGELFF.